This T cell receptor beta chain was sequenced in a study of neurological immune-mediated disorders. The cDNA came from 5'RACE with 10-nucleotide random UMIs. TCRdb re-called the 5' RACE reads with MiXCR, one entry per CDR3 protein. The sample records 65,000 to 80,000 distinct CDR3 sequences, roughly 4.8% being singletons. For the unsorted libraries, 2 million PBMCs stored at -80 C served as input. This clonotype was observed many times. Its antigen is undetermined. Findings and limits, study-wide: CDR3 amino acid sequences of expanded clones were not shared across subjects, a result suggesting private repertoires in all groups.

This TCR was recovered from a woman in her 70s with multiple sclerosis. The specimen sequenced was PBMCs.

The CDR3 coding sequence is TGCGCCAGCAGCTTGCCAGGGGAAGGCTACACCTTC. Its protein product is CASSLPGEGYTF. The J gene is TRBJ1-2, the V gene TRBV5-1, with a tentative D call TRBD1 (6 bases). The CDR3 extends over 12 amino acids. CDR1 and CDR2 (germline): SGHRS, YFSETQ. Trimming left V 1 base short and J 8 bases short, with 9 bases between. Combining the CDR3 with reference TRBV5-1 and TRBJ1-2 gives the whole variable domain KAGVTQTPRYLIKTRGQQVTLSCSPISGHRSVSWYQQTPGQGLQFLFEYFSETQRNKGNFPGRFSGRQFSNSRSEMNVSTLELGDSALYLCASSLPGEGYTFGSGTRLTVV.